The clone carrying this TCR beta chain has just one count. Its antigen is undetermined. Losses at the gene ends were 3 bases for V and 9 bases for J; bases not matched to a gene: 4. The CDR3 runs to 13 residues. Germline loops: CDR1 SGHAT, CDR2 FQNNGV. TCRdb reprocessed the 5' RACE reads with MiXCR, giving one entry per CDR3 protein. The sample includes about 520,000 distinct CDR3 sequences, under 25% of them seen just once. The sample originates from a study of identical twins. Study-level findings and limits: Modelling underestimated the level of out-of-frame TCR alpha sharing observed in monozygotic twins.

This sample also belongs to another study, concerning T cells expressing NK-cell markers.

The sequenced sample consisted of CD4+ T cells sorted from blood. This clonotype was obtained from a woman under 30 in good health. The chain recombines TRBV11-2 with TRBJ2-1, with 8 positions matching TRBD2. The CDR3: CASSFGREGEQFF. CDR3 in DNA: TGTGCCAGCAGCTTCGGCCGGGAGGGTGAGCAGTTCTTC.